This T cell receptor (beta chain) was found in a study of OX40 agonist ivuxolimab in advanced cancers. As for the study in general: From roughly 20 to 85 years was the age range, with a mean of about 56 years, and roughly 83% were male.

Comments on this clone: The antigen is not known.

Drawing of blood for sampling happened at baseline, at cycle 4 day 1, and at cycle 7 day 1. Whole-study findings and limits: Expanded clones belonging to CD8+ T cells outnumbered, on average, those of CD4+.

The table came from immunoSEQ multiplex PCR; TCRdb's copy has only in-frame clones and leaves some out. Of roughly 77,000 clones in the sample, approximately 84% were seen once. In germline, CDR1 is LGHNA, CDR2 YSLEER. V dropped 0 bases and J dropped 3 bases, with 18 bases sitting between them. This CDR3 contains 17 residues. The sample consisted of CD4+ or CD8+ T cells sorted from blood, taken in a trial of the OX40 agonist ivuxolimab. This receptor was identified in an adult with an advanced solid tumor such as melanoma, head and neck, liver or kidney cancer. The rearrangement links TRBV4-3 to TRBJ2-7; D unclear. The chain's CDR3 is CASSQDLDLRTGYEQYF. The CDR3 DNA is TGCGCCAGCAGCCAAGATCTTGACCTCCGTACGGGCTACGAGCAGTACTTC.